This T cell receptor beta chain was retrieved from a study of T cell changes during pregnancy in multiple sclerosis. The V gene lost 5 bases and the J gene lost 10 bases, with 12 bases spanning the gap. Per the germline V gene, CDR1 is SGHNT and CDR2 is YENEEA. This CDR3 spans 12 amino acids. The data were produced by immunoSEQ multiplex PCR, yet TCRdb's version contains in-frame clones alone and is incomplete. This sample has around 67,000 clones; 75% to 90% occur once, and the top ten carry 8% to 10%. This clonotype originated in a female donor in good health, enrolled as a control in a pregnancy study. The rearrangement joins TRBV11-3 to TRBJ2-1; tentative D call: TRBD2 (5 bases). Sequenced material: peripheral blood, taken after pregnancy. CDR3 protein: CASSKDRGEQFF. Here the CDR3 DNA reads TGTGCCAGCAGCAAAGACCGAGGGGAGCAGTTCTTC. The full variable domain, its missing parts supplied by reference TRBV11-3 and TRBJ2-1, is EAGVVQSPRYKIIEKKQPVAFWCNPISGHNTLYWYLQNLGQGPELLIRYENEEAVDDSQLPKDRFSAERLKGVDSTLKIQPAELGDSAVYLCASSKDRGEQFFGPGTRLTVL.